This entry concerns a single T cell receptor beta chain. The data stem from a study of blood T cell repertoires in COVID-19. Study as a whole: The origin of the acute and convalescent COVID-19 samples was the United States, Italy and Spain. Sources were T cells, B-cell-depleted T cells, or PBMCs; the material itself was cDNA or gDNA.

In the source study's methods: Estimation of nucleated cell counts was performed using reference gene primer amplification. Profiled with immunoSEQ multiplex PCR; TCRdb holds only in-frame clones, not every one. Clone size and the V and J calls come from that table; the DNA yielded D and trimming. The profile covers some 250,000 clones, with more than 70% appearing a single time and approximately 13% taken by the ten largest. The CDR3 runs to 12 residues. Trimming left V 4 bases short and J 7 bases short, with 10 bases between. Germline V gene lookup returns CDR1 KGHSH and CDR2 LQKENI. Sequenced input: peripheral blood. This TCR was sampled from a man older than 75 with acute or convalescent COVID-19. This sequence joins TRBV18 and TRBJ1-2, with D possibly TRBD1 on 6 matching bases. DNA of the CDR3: TGTGCCAGCTCACAAGGGGGTTTTGGCTACACCTTC. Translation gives CASSQGGFGYTF.